This TCR beta chain was retrieved from a study of T cells expressing NK-cell markers (dated by TCRdb to the early 2020s). Study-level background: Several donors provided sorted CD3+CD56+NKG2C+, CD3+CD56+NKG2C- and CD3+CD56-NKG2C+ T-cell subsets, whose TCR beta-chain repertoires were profiled. The libraries were sequenced on Illumina HiSeq 2000/2500, MiSeq or NextSeq, producing 2 x 150 bp reads. All eight donors whose samples were sequenced were randomly selected healthy volunteers, three of them men and five women. Among the eight sequenced donors, only one was HCMV-seronegative, while the other seven were HCMV-seropositive. The study at large found these results: Those dominant clonotypes were again the most abundant among CD3+CD56-NKG2C+ cells in several donors, at about 25-65%. Whether the expanded NKG2C-expressing T cell clones were specific for HCMV antigens remained unclear. For more than 5 donors, the dominant CD3+CD56+NKG2C+ clonotypes were among the top 10 CD8+ clonotypes and accounted for about 1.0-7.0% of CD8+ T cells.

To note about this clonotype: Its cognate antigen has yet to be identified.

From the cysteine through the phenylalanine, the CDR3 covers 13 amino acids. The record lacks a DNA sequence. The germline V gene encodes CDR1 MNHEY and CDR2 SVGAGI. A commercial ELISA kit detecting HCMV-specific IgG in serum was used to determine HCMV serostatus. Peripheral blood mononuclear cells were isolated from blood by Ficoll density gradient centrifugation. The sequencer was an Illumina HiSeq 2000. The TCR beta cDNA libraries were made using 5'RACE template switching, a step that added both a universal primer site and unique molecular identifiers. cDNA synthesis was primed from the TCR beta constant segment and was followed by two successive PCR amplification steps. Per the authors' processing: MIGEC was used to demultiplex reads and group the reads by UMI, and MiTCR was used to assemble and quantify clonotypes. To remove erroneous sequences, TCR cDNA sequences were retained only when supported by two or more reads. The tcR package was used for downstream repertoire analysis, and clonotypes were matched between fractions using CDR3 nucleotide sequence together with V segment. Antigen specificity was annotated against VDJdb with VDJmatch, allowing one amino acid substitution in CDR3. Reprocessed by TCRdb, the reads give a single entry per CDR3 protein sequence, without DNA. It is TCRdb's table, rather than the study itself, that gives the V and J calls and clone size. This sample's listing comprises 300,000 to 500,000 distinct CDR3 sequences. About 10% of the sample rests with the top ten.

Sample: blood T cells: a sorted CD56 or NKG2C T cell subset, CD4+ or CD8+ T cells, or bulk PBMC T cells (not recorded which). The origin of this receptor is a woman aged 45-59 years in good health. Donor details come from another sample of the same person, matched by shared clones. In this chain, TRBV6-5 is recombined with TRBJ2-5; TCRdb names TRBD2, which stays unverified in the absence of DNA. The CDR3 region has the sequence CASTTSGRETQYF.